This T cell receptor (beta chain) appears in the sequencing data of a study of T cell responses to AZD1222 COVID-19 vaccine. Study-level points and caveats: Receipt of two AZD1222 doses was followed by a rise in Spike-specific TCR breadth and depth. Donors in the cohort were predominantly white British and more often female, and clonal diversity was possibly underestimated. After the peak T cell response, and only then, were repertoires sampled. Vaccine-related CD4 TCRs covered spike, predominating at 160-218 and 743-854.

The protocol was immunoSEQ multiplex PCR, while the TCRdb copy is restricted to in-frame clones and leaves out a portion. The data hold about 100,000 clones, with more than 75% observed a single time. The CDR3 has 15 amino acids. Trimming removed 0 bases from V and 10 bases from J, with 19 bases in between. The germline V gene has CDR1 SGHRS and CDR2 YFSETQ. As concerns this clone: Its antigen is unidentified.

This sample comprised peripheral blood, obtained on day 0 of AZD1222 vaccination. The TCR comes from an adult in good health. The J gene is TRBJ1-1, the V gene TRBV5-1; no reliable D call. The CDR3 nucleotides are TGCGCCAGCAGCTTGGCCGGACCAGTCGCGATGGGAGCTTTCTTT. Translated, it gives CASSLAGPVAMGAFF.